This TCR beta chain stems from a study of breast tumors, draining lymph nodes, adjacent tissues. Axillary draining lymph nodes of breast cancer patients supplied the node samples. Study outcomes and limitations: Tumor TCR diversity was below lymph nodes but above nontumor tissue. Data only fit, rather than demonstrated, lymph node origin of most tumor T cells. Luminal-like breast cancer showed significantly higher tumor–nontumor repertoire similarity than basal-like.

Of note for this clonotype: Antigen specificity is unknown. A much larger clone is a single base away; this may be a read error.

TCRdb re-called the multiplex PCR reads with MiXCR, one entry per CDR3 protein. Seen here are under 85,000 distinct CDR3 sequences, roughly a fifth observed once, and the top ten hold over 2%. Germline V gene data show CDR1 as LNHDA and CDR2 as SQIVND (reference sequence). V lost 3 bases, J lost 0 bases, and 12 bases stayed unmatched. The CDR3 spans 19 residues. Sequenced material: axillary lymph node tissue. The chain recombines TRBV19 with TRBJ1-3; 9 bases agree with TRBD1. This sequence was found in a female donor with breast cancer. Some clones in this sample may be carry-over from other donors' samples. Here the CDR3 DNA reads TGTGCCAGTAGTATGCTTGGGACAGGGACCGCCAACTCTGGAAACACCATATATTTT. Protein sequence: CASSMLGTGTANSGNTIYF. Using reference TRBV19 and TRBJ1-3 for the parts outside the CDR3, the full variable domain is DGGITQSPKYLFRKEGQNVTLSCEQNLNHDAMYWYRQDPGQGLRLIYYSQIVNDFQKGDIAEGYSVSREKKESFPLTVTSAQKNPTAFYLCASSMLGTGTANSGNTIYFGEGSWLTVV.